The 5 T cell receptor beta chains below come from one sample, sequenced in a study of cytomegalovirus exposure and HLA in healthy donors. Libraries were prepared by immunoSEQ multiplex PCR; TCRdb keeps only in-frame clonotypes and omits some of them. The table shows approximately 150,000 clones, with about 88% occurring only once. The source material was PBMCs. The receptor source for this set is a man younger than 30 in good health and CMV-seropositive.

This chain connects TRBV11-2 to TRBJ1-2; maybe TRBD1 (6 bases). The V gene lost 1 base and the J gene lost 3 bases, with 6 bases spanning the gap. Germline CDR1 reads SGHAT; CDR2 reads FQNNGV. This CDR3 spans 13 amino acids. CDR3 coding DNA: TGTGCCAGCAGCTTAGGGACAGACTATGGCTACACCTTC. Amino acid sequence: CASSLGTDYGYTF. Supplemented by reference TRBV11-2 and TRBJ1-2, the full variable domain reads EAGVAQSPRYKIIEKRQSVAFWCNPISGHATLYWYQQILGQGPKLLIQFQNNGVVDDSQLPKDRFSAERLKGVDSTLKIQPAKLEDSAVYLCASSLGTDYGYTFGSGTRLTVV.

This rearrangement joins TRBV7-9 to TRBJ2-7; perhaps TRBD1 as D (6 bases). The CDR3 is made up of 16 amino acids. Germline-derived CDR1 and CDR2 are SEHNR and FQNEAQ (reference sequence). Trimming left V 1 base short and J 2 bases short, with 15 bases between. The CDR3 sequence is CASSLGFEQGAYEQYF. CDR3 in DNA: TGTGCCAGCAGCTTAGGGTTCGAACAGGGAGCCTACGAGCAGTACTTC.

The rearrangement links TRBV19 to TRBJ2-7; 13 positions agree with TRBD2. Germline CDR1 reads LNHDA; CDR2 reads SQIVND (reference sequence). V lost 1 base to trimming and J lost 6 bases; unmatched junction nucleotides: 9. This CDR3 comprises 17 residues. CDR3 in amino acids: CASSIGGGTSGISEQYF. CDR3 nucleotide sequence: TGTGCCAGTAGTATAGGGGGCGGGACTAGCGGGATCAGCGAGCAGTACTTC.

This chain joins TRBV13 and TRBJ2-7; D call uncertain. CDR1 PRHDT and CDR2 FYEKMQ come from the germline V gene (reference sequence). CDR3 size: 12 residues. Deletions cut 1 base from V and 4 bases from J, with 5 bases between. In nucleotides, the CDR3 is TGTGCCAGCAGCTTAGTCAGTTACGAGCAGTACTTC. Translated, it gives CASSLVSYEQYF.

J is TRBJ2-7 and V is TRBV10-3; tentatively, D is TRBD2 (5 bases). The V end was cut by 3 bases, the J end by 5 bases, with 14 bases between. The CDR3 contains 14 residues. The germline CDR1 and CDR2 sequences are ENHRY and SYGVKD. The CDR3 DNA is TGTGCCATCAGTGACCTCGAAGAGGGTGACGAGCAGTACTTC. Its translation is CAISDLEEGDEQYF.